One sample yielded the 17 T cell receptor beta chains listed below, sequenced in a study of blood T cell repertoires in COVID-19. Method: immunoSEQ multiplex PCR; TCRdb's copy keeps in-frame clones and lacks some. The sample shows 100,000 to 120,000 clones, about 80% of them seen only once. Sequenced material: peripheral blood. These receptors were obtained from a woman at least 80 years old with acute or convalescent COVID-19.

The chain carries TRBV29-1 and TRBJ1-2; 7 bases match TRBD1. CDR3 size: 13 residues. Germline CDR1 reads SQVTM; CDR2 reads ANQGSEA. V lost 7 bases and J lost 3; bases outside the gene matches: 8. The CDR3 reads CSASTGRDYGYTF. CDR3 DNA: TGCAGCGCCTCGACAGGGCGGGACTATGGCTACACCTTC.

This chain connects TRBV28 to TRBJ1-5, with TRBD1 matching 8 bases. This CDR3 comprises 15 residues. The trim removed 4 bases at V and 6 bases at J, leaving 8 bases unmatched. Germline V gives CDR1 MDHEN, CDR2 SYDVKM. The CDR3 coding sequence is TGTGCCAGCAGTTCCGGGACAGGACGGAGTCAGCCCCAGCATTTT. It specifies CASSSGTGRSQPQHF. The full variable domain, with the rest looked up from reference TRBV28 and TRBJ1-5, is DVKVTQSSRYLVKRTGEKVFLECVQDMDHENMFWYRQDPGLGLRLIYFSYDVKMKEKGDIPEGYSVSREKKERFSLILESASTNQTSMYLCASSSGTGRSQPQHFGDGTRLSIL.

This clone was seen more than once but under ten times. The chain couples TRBV5-4 to TRBJ2-1, with TRBD1 matching 9 bases. The CDR3 runs 14 residues. V shed 6 bases, J shed 2 bases, and the junction held 3 bases outside the gene matches. Germline assignment: CDR1 SGHNT and CDR2 YYREEE (reference sequence). The DNA for the CDR3 is TGTGCCAGCACCGGGGACAGGGCCTACAATGAGCAGTTCTTC. Protein sequence: CASTGDRAYNEQFF.

The rearrangement links TRBV18 to TRBJ1-5; 10 positions agree with TRBD1. CDR3 length equals 16 residues. Germline CDR1 reads KGHSH; CDR2 reads LQKENI. Trimming took 4 bases from V and 6 from J; bases not matched to a gene: 9. This CDR3 is CASSHRGDRGRQPQHF. For the CDR3, the DNA is TGTGCCAGCTCACACCGGGGGGACAGGGGACGTCAGCCCCAGCATTTT.

This chain connects TRBV6-6 to TRBJ2-6; D possibly corresponds to TRBD2 (5 bases). The V and J ends lost 5 bases and 4 bases respectively, with 12 bases between them. The CDR3 is made up of 15 amino acids. Germline values: CDR1 MNHNY, CDR2 SVGAGI (reference sequence). This chain's CDR3 is CASSDGNYGANVLTF. The CDR3 DNA reads TGTGCCAGCAGTGACGGGAATTACGGGGCCAACGTCCTGACTTTC.

This clone has just a few counts. This rearrangement joins TRBV3-1 (or the pseudogene TRBV3-2) to TRBJ2-2; D not certain. This CDR3 contains 13 residues. V lost 4 bases to trimming and J lost 4 bases, with 7 bases between them. Germline V lookup: CDR1 LGHDT, CDR2 YNNKEL (reference sequence). The CDR3 protein is CASSLVRTGELFF. CDR3 in DNA: TGTGCCAGCAGCCTTGTGCGCACCGGGGAGCTGTTTTTT.

V gene TRBV4-2 combines with J gene TRBJ1-5, with D maybe TRBD1 (6 bases). V lost 0 bases and J lost 0, with 15 bases in between. The CDR3 spans 18 residues. Germline CDR1 LGHNA, CDR2 YNFKEQ. CDR3 loop: CASSQDSVGQISNQPQHF. The CDR3 coding sequence is TGTGCCAGCAGCCAAGACTCCGTCGGACAGATTAGCAATCAGCCCCAGCATTTT.

Note on this clone: The junction departs from germline at one end; a sequencing error may be responsible. The rearrangement links TRBV6-2 or TRBV6-3 to TRBJ2-1; TRBD2 is a possible D gene (6 bases). This CDR3 contains 15 residues. The germline gives CDR1 MNHEY, CDR2 SVGEGT. CDR3 residues: CASTYGVSGYNEQFF. The DNA of the CDR3 is TGTGCCAGCACTTACGGCGTTAGCGGATACAATGAGCAGTTCTTC.

The chain combines TRBV28 with TRBJ1-2; a possible D gene is TRBD1 (6 bases). V dropped 8 bases and J dropped 5 bases, with 12 bases sitting between them. Germline values: CDR1 MDHEN, CDR2 SYDVKM. This CDR3 has 12 amino acids. The CDR3 DNA sequence: TGTGCCAGCGGCAGGGGTTTTTATGGCTACACCTTC. This encodes CASGRGFYGYTF.

This chain connects TRBV28 to TRBJ2-1, with D maybe TRBD2 (6 bases). This CDR3 has 12 amino acids. CDR1 MDHEN and CDR2 SYDVKM come from the germline V gene. V shed 3 bases and J shed 9 bases, with 9 bases lying between them. The CDR3 DNA reads TGTGCCAGCAGTTTGTTGGGAGGTGAGCAGTTCTTC. It encodes CASSLLGGEQFF. Looking up the rest from reference TRBV28 and TRBJ2-1 gives the full variable domain: DVKVTQSSRYLVKRTGEKVFLECVQDMDHENMFWYRQDPGLGLRLIYFSYDVKMKEKGDIPEGYSVSREKKERFSLILESASTNQTSMYLCASSLLGGEQFFGPGTRLTVL.

The V call is TRBV29-1, the J call TRBJ1-2, with D possibly TRBD1 on 5 matching bases. CDR1 and CDR2 (germline): SQVTM, ANQGSEA. V lost 7 bases and J lost 6, with 21 bases in between. The CDR3 runs 14 residues. The CDR3 loop reads CSAAGGEGGDGYTF. CDR3 bases: TGCAGCGCTGCGGGAGGGGAGGGAGGTGATGGCTACACCTTC.

The genes are TRBV4-1 and TRBJ2-5; TRBD2 agrees at 9 bases. There are 16 residues in the CDR3. The V segment lost 1 base and the J segment 4 bases; nucleotides outside the gene matches: 7. The germline V gene has CDR1 MGHRA and CDR2 YSYEKL. The CDR3 loop reads CASSQGAGGGRETQYF. The CDR3 DNA reads TGCGCCAGCAGCCAAGGCGCGGGGGGGGGCCGAGAGACCCAGTACTTC.

The table lists this clone with a count of one. Its ends do not fully match the called genes, so a read error is possible. This sequence joins TRBV2 and TRBJ2-3, with D perhaps matching TRBD2 (6 bases). The CDR3 covers 11 residues. Per germline, CDR1 SNHLY and CDR2 FYNNEI. The CDR3 DNA reads TGTGCCAGCAGTGCCGGGACTTCCAAACTTTTT. It codes for CASSAGTSKLF.

The genes are TRBV4-1 and TRBJ1-2; D is perhaps TRBD1 (6 bases). Germline-derived CDR1 and CDR2 are MGHRA and YSYEKL. Trimming pared 4 bases from V and 3 bases from J, leaving 15 bases between. This CDR3 spans 15 amino acids. The CDR3 region has the DNA TGCGCCAGCAGCCCTAGCTGGCAGGGGCACTATGGCTACACCTTC. Residues: CASSPSWQGHYGYTF.

CDR3: CASSVGDRSYEQYF. The DNA for the CDR3 is TGTGCCAGCAGTGTCGGGGACAGGTCCTACGAGCAGTACTTC. J is TRBJ2-7 and V is TRBV5-4; TRBD1 agrees at 8 bases. The CDR3 extends over 14 amino acids. From germline, CDR1 is SGHNT and CDR2 YYREEE (reference sequence). V trimming: 5 bases; J trimming: 1 base; junction bases outside the gene matches: 5.

V gene TRBV9 combines with J gene TRBJ2-3; TRBD2 matches 9 bases. The CDR3 has 16 amino acids. Germline trimming cut 2 bases from V and 4 bases from J; bases unmatched to any gene: 8. The germline gives CDR1 SGDLS, CDR2 YYNGEE. The CDR3 DNA is TGTGCCAGCAGCGTTACCGGGACTAGCCTGGCAGATACGCAGTATTTT. This sequence encodes CASSVTGTSLADTQYF.

The V gene is TRBV30, the J gene TRBJ2-5; 8 bases map to TRBD1. The length of the CDR3 is 13 residues. The V gene end was trimmed by 2 bases and the J gene end by 4 bases; junction bases not matched to a gene: 3. Germline V gene data show CDR1 as GTSNPN and CDR2 as SVGIG (reference sequence). The CDR3 protein is CAWSNTGGETQYF. DNA of the CDR3: TGTGCCTGGAGTAACACAGGGGGAGAGACCCAGTACTTC.